This entry lists 8 T cell receptor beta chains sequenced from one sample in a study of T cells in Graves' hyperthyroidism and ophthalmopathy. Authors of the study amplified TCR beta CDR3 regions from RNA transcripts. During a first-round RT-PCR of the TCR CDR3, the HTBI primer set was used. TCRdb reprocessed the multiplex PCR reads via MiXCR and lists one record per CDR3 protein. The sample has 560,000 or so distinct CDR3 sequences; approximately 44% are singletons. The specimen was peripheral blood or thyroid tissue (not recorded which). These receptor sequences come from a woman between 18 and 29 years old with Graves' hyperthyroidism.

This chain joins TRBV2 and TRBJ1-6; 9 bases agree with TRBD1. Germline CDR1 SNHLY, CDR2 FYNNEI. With V trimmed by 4 bases and J by 8 bases, 3 bases remained unmatched. There are 14 residues in the CDR3. The CDR3 protein is CASSGRDRDSPLHF. For the CDR3, the DNA is TGTGCCAGCAGTGGCCGGGACAGGGATTCACCCCTCCACTTT.

This clonotype was recorded at least ten times. The chain joins TRBV10-3 to TRBJ2-2; D is uncertain. The germline V gene encodes CDR1 ENHRY and CDR2 SYGVKD. V gave up 8 bases and J gave up 1 base, with 8 bases separating them. The CDR3 has 13 amino acids. The chain's CDR3 is CAIAPLNTGELFF. The CDR3 DNA sequence: TGTGCCATCGCACCTCTGAACACCGGGGAGCTGTTTTTT.

The chain has TRBV10-3 and TRBJ2-3; TRBD2 aligns across 9 bases. Trimming at V came to 6 bases and at J to 0 bases, leaving 4 bases not matched to a gene. CDR1 ENHRY and CDR2 SYGVKD come from the germline V gene. The CDR3 extends over 15 amino acids. The CDR3 nucleotides are TGTGCCATCAGGGGGACTAGCCAGAGCACAGATACGCAGTATTTT. It yields the protein CAIRGTSQSTDTQYF.

The V and J genes are TRBV2 and TRBJ1-2; 9 nucleotides align to TRBD1. The CDR3 covers 16 residues. In germline, CDR1 is SNHLY, CDR2 FYNNEI. The DNA of the CDR3 is TGTGCTACTAGCAGGTCTGCACAGGGACAGGGAAATGGCTACACCTTC. This encodes CATSRSAQGQGNGYTF.

The chain joins TRBV29-1 to TRBJ2-1, with D tentatively TRBD1 (5 bases). This CDR3 is built from 17 residues. Trimming left V 3 bases short and J 0 bases short, with 18 bases between. Germline values: CDR1 SQVTM, CDR2 ANQGSEA. In DNA form, the CDR3 reads TGCAGCGTTGAGGGGCTAGGCAGGGTACGCTCCTACAATGAGCAGTTCTTC. As protein: CSVEGLGRVRSYNEQFF.

The chain joins TRBV25-1 to TRBJ1-4; a weak D match, TRBD1 (6 bases). Germline V gives CDR1 MGHDK, CDR2 SYGVNS. V dropped 1 base and J dropped 8 bases, with 14 bases sitting between them. This CDR3 spans 15 amino acids. The CDR3 DNA follows: TGTGCCAGCAGTGAATCTAGGGGGGGCTACGAAAAACTGTTTTTT. The encoded protein is CASSESRGGYEKLFF.

This clonotype has only a few counts. This CDR3 is CASSVADSGRGSYEQYF. The CDR3 nucleotides read TGTGCCAGCAGCGTAGCCGATAGCGGGAGAGGCTCCTACGAGCAGTACTTC. The rearrangement uses TRBV9 and TRBJ2-7; 9 bases fit TRBD2. Trimming at V came to 0 bases and at J to 0 bases, leaving 7 bases not matched to a gene. From germline, CDR1 is SGDLS and CDR2 YYNGEE. The CDR3 extends over 17 amino acids.

The rearrangement uses TRBV29-1 and TRBJ2-5; TRBD1 agrees at 9 bases. CDR1 and CDR2 from the germline V gene are SQVTM and ANQGSEA. The CDR3 contains 12 residues. V lost 4 bases, J lost 5 bases, and 2 bases stayed unmatched. The CDR3 loop reads CSVVGTGETQYF. The CDR3 DNA is TGCAGCGTTGTTGGGACAGGGGAGACCCAGTACTTC.